A selection of T cell receptor beta chains follows, all from one sample in a study of T cell repertoires in cytomegalovirus infection. Their antigen targets remain unknown. In TCRdb, the reads were re-called with MiXCR into one record per CDR3 protein. The sample yields about 900,000 distinct CDR3 sequences, more than 25% seen once. The sample in question was cultured CD8+ T cells from PBMCs, obtained from culture after CMV antigen stimulation. The receptors were sampled from a human donor in good health (CMV status not recorded). Some clones in this sample may be carry-over from other donors' samples. Each CDR3 is given with its conserved first and last residue. The D gene is left open where the match is weak. Clone size, where shown, is once, few, many, or a class for clones that have expanded.

V gene: TRBV7-9
J gene: TRBJ1-1
D gene: NA
clone size: many
CDR3 protein: CASSSQEVNTEAFF
CDR3 DNA: TGTGCCAGCAGCTCCCAGGAGGTGAACACTGAAGCTTTCTTT

V gene: TRBV2
J gene: TRBJ2-1
D gene: NA
clone size: NA
CDR3 protein: CASGSLESYNEQFF
CDR3 DNA: TGTGCCAGCGGTTCACTGGAGTCCTACAATGAGCAGTTCTTC

V gene: TRBV7-6
J gene: TRBJ2-5
D gene: TRBD2
clone size: NA
CDR3 protein: CASRTSGGIEKTQYF
CDR3 DNA: TGTGCCAGCAGAACGAGCGGGGGGATCGAAAAGACCCAGTACTTC

V gene: TRBV12-3/TRBV12-4
J gene: TRBJ2-1
D gene: NA
clone size: NA
CDR3 protein: CASSTVVTRDNEQFF
CDR3 DNA: TGTGCCAGCAGTACGGTGGTGACCAGAGACAATGAGCAGTTCTTC

V gene: TRBV6-5
J gene: TRBJ1-2
D gene: NA
clone size: NA
CDR3 protein: CASREDRSYDGYTF
CDR3 DNA: TGTGCCAGCCGGGAAGACAGAAGCTATGATGGCTACACCTTC

V gene: TRBV6-5
J gene: TRBJ2-5
D gene: TRBD2
clone size: once
CDR3 protein: CASSSRGAGGRETQYF
CDR3 DNA: TGTGCCAGCAGTTCCCGTGGGGCGGGGGGGCGAGAGACCCAGTACTTC

V gene: TRBV6-1
J gene: TRBJ2-5
D gene: NA
clone size: few
CDR3 protein: CASPGRLIETQYF
CDR3 DNA: TGTGCCAGTCCGGGGAGACTTATAGAGACCCAGTACTTC

V gene: TRBV20-1
J gene: TRBJ2-5
D gene: NA
clone size: NA
CDR3 protein: CSARDPGKETQYF
CDR3 DNA: TGCAGTGCTAGAGATCCCGGAAAAGAGACCCAGTACTTC

V gene: TRBV27
J gene: TRBJ2-1
D gene: TRBD2
clone size: NA
CDR3 protein: CASSFQHELAGGYNEQFF
CDR3 DNA: TGTGCCAGCAGTTTCCAACACGAACTAGCGGGGGGGTACAATGAGCAGTTCTTC

V gene: TRBV5-1
J gene: TRBJ2-7
D gene: NA
clone size: NA
CDR3 protein: CASSPGYEQHF
CDR3 DNA: TGCGCCAGCAGCCCAGGCTACGAGCAGCACTTC

V gene: TRBV7-9
J gene: TRBJ1-1
D gene: TRBD1
clone size: NA
CDR3 protein: CASSAGQGANTEAFF
CDR3 DNA: TGTGCCAGCAGCGCGGGACAGGGGGCGAACACTGAAGCTTTCTTT

V gene: TRBV28
J gene: TRBJ1-6
D gene: NA
clone size: NA
CDR3 protein: CASSFLTGSSPLHF
CDR3 DNA: TGTGCCAGCAGTTTCCTAACGGGAAGCTCACCCCTCCACTTT

V gene: TRBV14
J gene: TRBJ2-1
D gene: NA
clone size: NA
CDR3 protein: CASSQDSGPRSYNEQFF
CDR3 DNA: TGTGCCAGCAGCCAAGATTCAGGACCGCGCTCCTACAATGAGCAGTTCTTC

V gene: TRBV7-8
J gene: TRBJ2-1
D gene: NA
clone size: few
CDR3 protein: CASSSGWNNEQFF
CDR3 DNA: TGTGCCAGCAGCTCGGGATGGAACAATGAGCAGTTCTTC

V gene: TRBV7-2
J gene: TRBJ1-1
D gene: NA
clone size: many
CDR3 protein: CASSFVGLDTEAFF
CDR3 DNA: TGTGCCAGCAGCTTCGTAGGGCTGGACACTGAAGCTTTCTTT

V gene: TRBV6-5
J gene: TRBJ2-1
D gene: NA
clone size: NA
CDR3 protein: CASSSVQGGEQFF
CDR3 DNA: TGTGCCAGCAGTTCCGTGCAGGGCGGGGAGCAGTTCTTC

V gene: TRBV19
J gene: TRBJ2-1
D gene: NA
clone size: few
CDR3 protein: CASSTDSPHSNEQFF
CDR3 DNA: TGTGCCAGTAGTACAGACTCCCCACACAGCAATGAGCAGTTCTTC

V gene: TRBV9
J gene: TRBJ2-2
D gene: NA
clone size: NA
CDR3 protein: CASSVGTVGTGELFF
CDR3 DNA: TGTGCCAGCAGCGTAGGAACAGTGGGCACCGGGGAGCTGTTTTTT

V gene: TRBV4-1
J gene: TRBJ1-2
D gene: NA
clone size: NA
CDR3 protein: CASSQEYPEYPNYGYTF
CDR3 DNA: TGCGCCAGCAGCCAAGAATATCCAGAGTATCCTAACTATGGCTACACCTTC

V gene: TRBV7-8
J gene: TRBJ2-3
D gene: NA
clone size: many
CDR3 protein: CASSLRPTDTQYF
CDR3 DNA: TGTGCCAGCAGCTTGCGCCCCACAGATACGCAGTATTTT

V gene: TRBV28
J gene: TRBJ1-1
D gene: NA
clone size: few
CDR3 protein: CASSFPGPHTEAFF
CDR3 DNA: TGTGCCAGCAGTTTCCCAGGGCCCCACACTGAAGCTTTCTTT

V gene: TRBV15
J gene: TRBJ2-3
D gene: TRBD1
clone size: few
CDR3 protein: CASSAGTVVETDTQYF
CDR3 DNA: TGTGCCTCCAGTGCCGGGACAGTTGTAGAGACAGATACGCAGTATTTT